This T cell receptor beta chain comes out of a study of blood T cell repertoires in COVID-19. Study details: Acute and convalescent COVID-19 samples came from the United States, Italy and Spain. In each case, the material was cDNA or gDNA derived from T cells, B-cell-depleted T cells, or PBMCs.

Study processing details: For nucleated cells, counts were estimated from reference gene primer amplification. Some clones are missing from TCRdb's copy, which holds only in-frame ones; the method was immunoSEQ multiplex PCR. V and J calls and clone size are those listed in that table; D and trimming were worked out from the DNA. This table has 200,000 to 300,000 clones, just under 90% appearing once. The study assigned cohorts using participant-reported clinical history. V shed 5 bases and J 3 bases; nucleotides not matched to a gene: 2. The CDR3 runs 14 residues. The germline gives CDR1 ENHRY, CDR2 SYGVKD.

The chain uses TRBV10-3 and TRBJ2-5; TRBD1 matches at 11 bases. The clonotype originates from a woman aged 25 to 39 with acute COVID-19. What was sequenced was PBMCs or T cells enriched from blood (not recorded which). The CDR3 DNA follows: TGTGCCATCAGTCAGGGACAGGGGGAAGAGACCCAGTACTTC. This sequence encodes CAISQGQGEETQYF.